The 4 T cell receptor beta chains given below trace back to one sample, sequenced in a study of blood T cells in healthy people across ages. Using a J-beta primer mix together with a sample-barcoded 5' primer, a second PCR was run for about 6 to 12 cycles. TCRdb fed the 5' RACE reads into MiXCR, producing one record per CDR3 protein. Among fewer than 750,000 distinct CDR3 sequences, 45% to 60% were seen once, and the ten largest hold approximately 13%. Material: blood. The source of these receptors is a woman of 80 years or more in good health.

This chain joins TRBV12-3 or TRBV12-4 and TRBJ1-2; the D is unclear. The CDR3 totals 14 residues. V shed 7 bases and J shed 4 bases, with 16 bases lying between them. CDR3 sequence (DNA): TGTGCCAGCACCCGAGTAGGAAGCCCCTATGGCTACACCTTC. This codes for CASTRVGSPYGYTF.

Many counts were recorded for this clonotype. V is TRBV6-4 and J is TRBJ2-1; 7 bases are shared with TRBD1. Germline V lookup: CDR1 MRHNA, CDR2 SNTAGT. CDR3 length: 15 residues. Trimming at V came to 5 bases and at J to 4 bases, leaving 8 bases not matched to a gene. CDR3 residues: CASSQGDLSYNEQFF. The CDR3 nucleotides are TGTGCCAGCAGTCAGGGGGACCTTTCTTACAATGAGCAGTTCTTC.

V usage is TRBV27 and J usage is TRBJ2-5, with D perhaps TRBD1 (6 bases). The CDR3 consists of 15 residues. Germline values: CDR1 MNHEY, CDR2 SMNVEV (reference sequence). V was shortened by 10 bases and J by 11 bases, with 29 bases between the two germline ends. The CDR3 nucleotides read TGTGCCACCCAGAAACAGGGTCCATATCCGGGTGAGCAGTACTTC. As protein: CATQKQGPYPGEQYF.

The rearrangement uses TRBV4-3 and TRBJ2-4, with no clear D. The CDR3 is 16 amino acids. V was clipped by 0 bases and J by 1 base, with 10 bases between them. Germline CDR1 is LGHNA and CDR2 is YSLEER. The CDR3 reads CASSQDLVSAKNIQYF. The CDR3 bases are TGCGCCAGCAGCCAAGACCTCGTGAGTGCCAAAAACATTCAGTACTTC.